The rows below give T cell receptor beta chains drawn from one sample of a study of blood T cell repertoires in COVID-19. Libraries were prepared by immunoSEQ multiplex PCR; TCRdb keeps only in-frame clonotypes and omits some of them. The sample comprises 160,000 or so clones, roughly nine tenths of which are singletons, and approximately 3% rests with the top ten. Sequenced material: peripheral blood. These receptors came from a man in his 60s with acute or convalescent COVID-19. Both conserved end residues are part of each CDR3. D genes are given only for firm matches. Size is stated for part of the rows, as once, few or many counts, or as a class when the clone is expanded.

d_call,clone_size,j_call,v_call,cdr3_nt,cdr3_aa
.,few,TRBJ2-7,TRBV29-1,TGCAGCGTTGAATCTTCCTCCTACGAGCAGTACTTC,CSVESSSYEQYF
TRBD1,.,TRBJ1-1,TRBV18,TGTGCCAGCTCGTTGGAGCAGGGGGCCTCTATGGGCACTGAAGCTTTCTTT,CASSLEQGASMGTEAFF
TRBD2,few,TRBJ2-5,TRBV6-5,TGTGCCAGCAGGGTGCGGGGGGGCCGCGAGACCCAGTACTTC,CASRVRGGRETQYF
TRBD1,.,TRBJ2-4,TRBV7-2,TGTGCCAGCAGCTCCCAGGGGGCACGGGCCAAAAACATTCAGTACTTC,CASSSQGARAKNIQYF
.,.,TRBJ2-7,TRBV10-1,TGCGCCAGCAGTGAAGATTTCGGCTACGAGCAGTACTTC,CASSEDFGYEQYF
.,.,TRBJ2-1,TRBV7-9,TGTGCCAGCAGCCAGCGGGACAGGACTTCTAATGAGCAGTTCTTC,CASSQRDRTSNEQFF
TRBD1,.,TRBJ1-1,TRBV5-6,TGTGCCAGCAGCGATACCGGGACAGGGAACCCGAACACTGAAGCTTTCTTT,CASSDTGTGNPNTEAFF
.,once,TRBJ2-1,TRBV5-4,TGTGCCAGCAGCTTGGACAGGGAGCAGTTCTTC,CASSLDREQFF
TRBD2,.,TRBJ2-3,TRBV7-2,TGTGCCAGCAGCAGCAGCGGGGGGGCAGCTGATACGCAGTATTTT,CASSSSGGAADTQYF
.,.,TRBJ1-5,TRBV4-3,TGCGCCAGCAGCCAAGAGGGTGTGGGCGTCAATCAGCCCCAGCATTTT,CASSQEGVGVNQPQHF
.,few,TRBJ1-1,TRBV5-1,TGCGCCAGCAGTTCAAGGGGGAGTGACACTGAAGCTTTCTTT,CASSSRGSDTEAFF
TRBD2,once,TRBJ2-4,TRBV11-2,TGTGCCAGCAGCTTCTCGCGGGGGGGAGCCAAAAACATTCAGTACTTC,CASSFSRGGAKNIQYF
TRBD2,once,TRBJ2-2,TRBV5-1,TGCGCCCGCGGCGACGGGCGGGGGGGACCCACCGGGGAGCTGTTTTTT,CARGDGRGGPTGELFF
TRBD1,.,TRBJ1-6,TRBV6-5,TGTGCCAGCAGAGGGACAGGGGAATCACCCCTCCACTTT,CASRGTGESPLHF
.,.,TRBJ1-3,TRBV3-1/TRBV3-2,TGTGCCAGCAGCCCCTCCTCCAACACCATATATTTT,CASSPSSNTIYF
.,.,TRBJ1-1,TRBV19,TGTGCCAGTAGTAGGGGGGGGCTAATGAACACTGAAGCTTTCTTT,CASSRGGLMNTEAFF
.,.,TRBJ1-1,TRBV5-1,TGCGCCAGCAGCTTGGATTGGGGGGTAGAACAAGCTTTCTTT,CASSLDWGVEQAFF
TRBD2,.,TRBJ2-1,TRBV19,TGTGCCAGTAGTGAACGACTAGCGGGGGCGATCTACAATGAGCAGTTCTTC,CASSERLAGAIYNEQFF
TRBD2,.,TRBJ2-5,TRBV6-1,TGTGCCAGCAGTGAACCCGGGGGGGAAGAAGAGACCCAGTACTTC,CASSEPGGEEETQYF
.,.,TRBJ2-5,TRBV21-1,TGTGCCAGCACTTCCGGACAGGGGGCACCTAAAGAGACCCAGTACTTC,CASTSGQGAPKETQYF
.,.,TRBJ2-3,TRBV5-5,TGTGCCAGCAGCTCACAGGAGCGCACAGATACGCAGTATTTT,CASSSQERTDTQYF
.,once,TRBJ1-2,TRBV29-1,TGCAGCGTTGCCATAGGCGGGTCTAACTATGGCTACACCTTC,CSVAIGGSNYGYTF
TRBD1,.,TRBJ1-2,TRBV5-8,TGTGCCAGCACCCTCGGGACAGTCTATGGCTACACCTTC,CASTLGTVYGYTF
TRBD1,.,TRBJ2-2,TRBV4-2,TGTGCCAGCAGCCAAGCCGGGACAGACACCGGGGAGCTGTTTTTT,CASSQAGTDTGELFF
.,.,TRBJ1-4,TRBV2,TGTGCCAGCAGCGAGCAGGATCCAACTAATGAAAAACTGTTTTTT,CASSEQDPTNEKLFF
TRBD1,once,TRBJ1-2,TRBV30,TGTGCCTGGAGTTCCGACAGGGGCGACTATGGCTACACCTTC,CAWSSDRGDYGYTF
TRBD1,.,TRBJ2-7,TRBV19,TGTGCCAGTAGTCCCCGGACAGGGTTAGCCTACGAGCAGTACTTC,CASSPRTGLAYEQYF
TRBD2,once,TRBJ2-2,TRBV27,TGTGCCAGCAGTTTATTGGCGGGGGTCACCGGGGAGCTGTTTTTT,CASSLLAGVTGELFF
TRBD2,.,TRBJ2-1,TRBV5-4,TGTGCCAGCAGCGAGGGGCGGCGGGGGACGGTCAATGAGCAGTTCTTC,CASSEGRRGTVNEQFF
.,.,TRBJ1-1,TRBV10-3,TGTGCCATAAAGGAGGGAACAACTGAAGCTTTCTTT,CAIKEGTTEAFF
TRBD2,.,TRBJ2-5,TRBV6-2/TRBV6-3,TGTGCCAGCAGTTTGTCTAGCGGGGGGGGCCAAGAGACCCAGTACTTC,CASSLSSGGGQETQYF
TRBD1,.,TRBJ1-1,TRBV19,TGTGCCAGTACAGGACAGGCGAACACTGAAGCTTTCTTT,CASTGQANTEAFF
.,.,TRBJ2-3,TRBV11-2,TGTGCCAGCAGCTTAGGGTCGGGGGATACGCAGTATTTT,CASSLGSGDTQYF
.,.,TRBJ1-1,TRBV10-3,TGTGCCATCAGTGCGAGTGGTGGGTACGGGGCTGAAGCTTTCTTT,CAISASGGYGAEAFF
.,.,TRBJ2-7,TRBV5-6,TGTGCCAGCAGCCACCTGAGCGAGCCCAGCCACGAGCAGTACTTC,CASSHLSEPSHEQYF
TRBD1,.,TRBJ2-7,TRBV5-1,TGCGCCAGCAGCTTGTCGGCCGGGACAGTTACCTACGAGCAGTACTTC,CASSLSAGTVTYEQYF
TRBD1,.,TRBJ2-7,TRBV11-2,TGTGCCAGCAGCTTAGAGACAGGGTTGGAGTACTACGAGCAGTACTTC,CASSLETGLEYYEQYF
.,.,TRBJ1-2,TRBV5-1,TGCGCCAGCAGCTTGAAAGGAGAAGCATACACCTTC,CASSLKGEAYTF
TRBD1,.,TRBJ1-4,TRBV19,TGTGCCAGTTCCCCGACAGGGACTAATGAAAAACTGTTTTTT,CASSPTGTNEKLFF
.,.,TRBJ1-6,TRBV19,TGTGCCAGTAGTATAGTGGTCTACAATTCACCCCTCCACTTT,CASSIVVYNSPLHF